The 21 T cell receptor beta chains below were found in one sample sequenced in a study of T cells in Graves' hyperthyroidism and ophthalmopathy. TCR beta CDR3 regions were amplified from RNA transcripts. During a first-round RT-PCR of the TCR CDR3, the HTBI primer set was used. TCRdb re-called the multiplex PCR reads through MiXCR, storing one row per CDR3 protein. The sample records hundreds of thousands of distinct CDR3 sequences, less than 20% being singletons. Sequencing input: blood. These receptors were taken from a woman between 18 and 29 years old with Graves' hyperthyroidism that later progressed to Graves' ophthalmopathy.

The chain recombines TRBV6-1 with TRBJ1-3; possibly TRBD1 for D (5 bases). The CDR3 sequence is 19 residues long. Trimming removed 7 bases from V and 2 bases from J, with 27 bases in between. CDR1 is MNHNS and CDR2 is SASEGT in the germline V gene. The CDR3 reads CASTYPGAELARPGNTIYF. The DNA of the CDR3 is TGTGCCAGCACTTACCCTGGGGCAGAACTGGCGCGCCCTGGAAACACCATATATTTT.

This clonotype was seen a handful of times. The chain employs TRBV14 and TRBJ2-5; no reliable D call. Germline V gene data show CDR1 as SGHDN and CDR2 as FVKESK. The V gene lost 1 base and the J gene lost 1 base, with 13 bases spanning the gap. The length of the CDR3 is 16 residues. The CDR3 nucleotides are TGTGCCAGCAGCCAAGGTCCGGGTGCATTCCAAGAGACCCAGTACTTC. Translated, it gives CASSQGPGAFQETQYF.

This clonotype was observed many times. The V gene is TRBV6-1, the J gene TRBJ2-3; 8 bases map to TRBD2. This CDR3 is built from 14 residues. V gave up 4 bases and J gave up 1 base; unmatched junction bases: 1. Germline V lookup: CDR1 MNHNS, CDR2 SASEGT. The CDR3 loop reads CASSGRGGTDTQYF. CDR3 coding DNA: TGTGCCAGCAGTGGGCGGGGGGGCACAGATACGCAGTATTTT.

The rearrangement uses TRBV20-1 and TRBJ2-1, with 11 bases aligning to TRBD2. The germline gives CDR1 DFQATT, CDR2 SNEGSKA (reference sequence). The ends lost 0 bases at V and 6 bases at J; junction bases unmatched: 10. The CDR3 has 17 amino acids. In nucleotides, the CDR3 is TGCAGTGCTAGAGATCCGATACTAGCGGGAGAGACCAATGAGCAGTTCTTC. Protein: CSARDPILAGETNEQFF.

This clonotype has only a few counts. The chain employs TRBV28 and TRBJ2-7, with D possibly matching TRBD2 (5 bases). This CDR3 spans 14 amino acids. Germline V gives CDR1 MDHEN, CDR2 SYDVKM. Trimming stripped 4 bases from V and 6 bases from J, with 16 bases between. The CDR3 coding sequence is TGTGCCAGCAGTTCGAAATGGAGGACGTCCGAGCAGTACTTC. Its translation: CASSSKWRTSEQYF.

Comments on this clonotype: This could be a read error, since a much larger clone is one nucleotide away. This chain joins TRBV24-1 and TRBJ2-1, with D possibly TRBD1 on 6 matching bases. V was trimmed by 9 bases and J by 6 bases, leaving 17 bases between them. Looked up from germline, CDR1 is KGHDR and CDR2 is SFDVKD. The CDR3 is made up of 14 amino acids. The CDR3 nucleotides read TGTGCCACCGCCCTGGACAGCTCCAGCAATGAGCAGTTCTTC. Its translation is CATALDSSSNEQFF.

This clonotype was detected ten times or more. The chain uses TRBV29-1 and TRBJ1-2; tentative D call: TRBD1 (5 bases). CDR3 length: 13 amino acids. V lost 2 bases and J 4 bases, leaving 11 bases between the germline ends. Germline assignment: CDR1 SQVTM and CDR2 ANQGSEA. CDR3 protein: CSVELGDLYGYTF. In DNA form, the CDR3 reads TGCAGCGTTGAACTGGGGGACCTCTATGGCTACACCTTC.

A remark on this clonotype: Given a much more abundant clone one base away, this may be a read error. The rearrangement joins TRBV6-1 to TRBJ2-3, with D possibly called TRBD1 or TRBD2 (6 bases each). The germline CDR1 and CDR2 sequences are MNHNS and SASEGT. With 6 bases removed from V and 4 bases from J, the gap between germline ends came to 17 bases. The CDR3 covers 15 residues. CDR3 DNA sequence: TGTGCCAGCAGACCAACGGGGGCCCGCTCAGATACGCAGTATTTT. It codes for CASRPTGARSDTQYF.

This clonotype was detected many times. The V and J genes are TRBV6-4 and TRBJ1-1; D unresolved. The V end lost 0 bases, the J end lost 2 bases, and 7 bases lay between the germline ends. This CDR3 is built from 14 residues. Germline-derived CDR1 and CDR2 are MRHNA and SNTAGT. CDR3 nucleotide sequence: TGTGCCAGCAGTGACTCGAGTAGAAACACTGAAGCTTTCTTT. As protein: CASSDSSRNTEAFF.

J is TRBJ2-7 and V is TRBV6-1; a weak D match, TRBD1 (5 bases). V was cut by 2 bases and J by 5 bases, with 10 bases left in between. Looked up from germline, CDR1 is MNHNS and CDR2 is SASEGT. This CDR3 has 13 amino acids. The CDR3 region is CASSEWFRDEQYF. CDR3 bases: TGTGCCAGCAGTGAATGGTTCAGGGACGAGCAGTACTTC.

This clonotype was observed many times. The rearrangement links TRBV24-1 to TRBJ2-5; D gene uncertain. V was shortened by 5 bases and J by 3 bases, with 15 bases between the two germline ends. Germline assignment: CDR1 KGHDR and CDR2 SFDVKD. The CDR3 is 15 amino acids. In DNA form, the CDR3 reads TGTGCCACCAGTGTGCTCCGGGCCGGAAAAGAGACCCAGTACTTC. Protein: CATSVLRAGKETQYF.

The chain has TRBV30 and TRBJ2-5, with 7 bases aligning to TRBD2. V lost 0 bases to trimming and J lost 7 bases; unmatched junction nucleotides: 5. In germline, CDR1 is GTSNPN, CDR2 SVGIG (reference sequence). The CDR3 has 13 amino acids. CDR3 nucleotides: TGTGCCTGGAGTGTACGGGGGGTAGCGACCCAGTACTTC. Protein sequence: CAWSVRGVATQYF.

This clonotype was counted ten times or more. This rearrangement joins TRBV6-2 or TRBV6-3 to TRBJ2-3; 7 bases align to TRBD2. V gave up 6 bases and J gave up 0 bases; unmatched junction bases: 6. CDR3 length equals 15 residues. Germline V gene sequence: CDR1 MNHEY, CDR2 SVGEGT. The CDR3 is CASRASGTSTDTQYF. The CDR3 region has the DNA TGTGCCAGCAGAGCGAGCGGGACTAGCACAGATACGCAGTATTTT.

The chain uses TRBV5-1 and TRBJ2-1; 7 bases are shared with TRBD1. The germline V gene has CDR1 SGHRS and CDR2 YFSETQ. The V gene end was trimmed by 0 bases and the J gene end by 3 bases; junction bases not matched to a gene: 9. This CDR3 is built from 17 residues. CDR3 DNA sequence: TGCGCCAGCAGCTTGGTGGACCGGGACAGCATCTACAATGAGCAGTTCTTC. Amino acids: CASSLVDRDSIYNEQFF.

The V gene is TRBV7-9, the J gene TRBJ2-7; TRBD1 is a possible D gene (6 bases). This CDR3 comprises 14 residues. From germline, CDR1 is SEHNR and CDR2 FQNEAQ (reference sequence). V was pared by 4 bases and J by 2 bases, with 12 bases between. The CDR3 DNA reads TGTGCCAGCAGCTCTACAGGGATCCCCTACGAGCAGTACTTC. It translates to CASSSTGIPYEQYF.

At least ten counts were recorded for this clonotype. The rearrangement links TRBV10-3 to TRBJ2-3; D remains ambiguous. V dropped 6 bases and J dropped 2 bases, with 12 bases sitting between them. Looked up from germline, CDR1 is ENHRY and CDR2 is SYGVKD. The CDR3 consists of 14 residues. Here the CDR3 DNA reads TGTGCCATCAGCCCGGAGATGGACACAGATACGCAGTATTTT. Encoded protein: CAISPEMDTDTQYF.

This clonotype has only a few counts. The rearrangement joins TRBV6-1 to TRBJ1-5; no definite D call. The germline V and J ends were trimmed by 2 bases and 1 base, with 12 bases remaining between them. CDR1 and CDR2 from the germline V gene are MNHNS and SASEGT. The CDR3 consists of 16 residues. The CDR3 DNA reads TGTGCCAGCAGTGAAATGTACCCCACAAGCAATCAGCCCCAGCATTTT. This encodes CASSEMYPTSNQPQHF.

This clonotype came up a few times. The CDR3 DNA is TGTGCCAGCAGCTCTCCCTGGACAGACTACGAGCAGTACTTC. Translated: CASSSPWTDYEQYF. J is TRBJ2-7 and V is TRBV11-2, with D possibly being TRBD1 (6 bases). The CDR3 covers 14 residues. CDR1 is SGHAT and CDR2 is FQNNGV in the germline V gene. Trimming shortened V by 4 bases and J by 3 bases, and 13 bases separated the two germline ends.

The genes are TRBV20-1 and TRBJ1-1; 8 nucleotides line up with TRBD1. V lost 1 base, J lost 0 bases, and 4 bases stayed unmatched. CDR3 length: 15 amino acids. Germline CDR1 reads DFQATT; CDR2 reads SNEGSKA (reference sequence). The CDR3 nucleotides read TGCAGTGCTAGAGCGAGGACAGGGATGAACACTGAAGCTTTCTTT. The encoded protein is CSARARTGMNTEAFF.

This clonotype was observed at least ten times. The V gene is TRBV7-9, the J gene TRBJ2-1; possibly TRBD2 for D (6 bases). The CDR3 is 15 amino acids. Trimming removed 6 bases at V and 6 bases at J, with 18 bases between. The germline V gene encodes CDR1 SEHNR and CDR2 FQNEAQ (reference sequence). The CDR3 bases are TGTGCCAGCAGGATCCTGACTAGACCCATCAATGAGCAGTTCTTC. Protein: CASRILTRPINEQFF. Filled out from reference TRBV7-9 and TRBJ2-1, the complete variable domain reads DTGVSQNPRHKITKRGQNVTFRCDPISEHNRLYWYRQTLGQGPEFLTYFQNEAQLEKSRLLSDRFSAERPKGSFSTLEIQRTEQGDSAMYLCASRILTRPINEQFFGPGTRLTVL.

V usage is TRBV19 and J usage is TRBJ2-2, with D perhaps given as TRBD1 or TRBD2 (6 bases each). CDR3 length equals 14 residues. Trimming took off 5 bases at V and 5 bases at J, with 12 bases between the two ends. Germline V gene sequence: CDR1 LNHDA, CDR2 SQIVND (reference sequence). CDR3 DNA: TGTGCCAGTAGTGGGGGCGGAGGGACCGGGGAGCTGTTTTTT. This codes for CASSGGGGTGELFF.